This T cell receptor (beta chain) comes out of a study of T cell changes during pregnancy in multiple sclerosis. TCRdb's copy holds only in-frame clones and misses some; the assay was immunoSEQ multiplex PCR. Of about 70,000 clones in the sample, about 93% were seen once. The CDR3 runs to 17 residues. Germline assignment: CDR1 MNHEY and CDR2 SMNVEV (reference sequence). Trimming took 7 bases from V and 2 from J; bases not matched to a gene: 10. This rearrangement joins TRBV27 to TRBJ2-1, with TRBD2 matching over 11 bases. The TCR was taken from a female donor with multiple sclerosis, enrolled in a pregnancy study. The source was CD4+ T cells from peripheral blood mononuclear cells, collected after pregnancy. CDR3 protein: CASTISGGAGAYNEQFF. CDR3 coding DNA: TGTGCCAGCACCATTAGCGGGGGGGCCGGGGCCTACAATGAGCAGTTCTTC.